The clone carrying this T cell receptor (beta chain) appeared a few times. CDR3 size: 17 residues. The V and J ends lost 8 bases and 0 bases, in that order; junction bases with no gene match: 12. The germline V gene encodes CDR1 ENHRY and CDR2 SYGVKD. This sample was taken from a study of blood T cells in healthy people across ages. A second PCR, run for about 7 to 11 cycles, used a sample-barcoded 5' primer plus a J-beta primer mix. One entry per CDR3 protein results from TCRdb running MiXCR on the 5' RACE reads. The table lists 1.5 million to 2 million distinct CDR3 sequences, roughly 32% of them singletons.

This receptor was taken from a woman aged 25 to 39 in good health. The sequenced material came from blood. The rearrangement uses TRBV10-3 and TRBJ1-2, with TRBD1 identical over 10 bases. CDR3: CAIGEGDRGDANYGYTF. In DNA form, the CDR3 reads TGTGCCATCGGGGAGGGGGACAGGGGCGATGCTAACTATGGCTACACCTTC.